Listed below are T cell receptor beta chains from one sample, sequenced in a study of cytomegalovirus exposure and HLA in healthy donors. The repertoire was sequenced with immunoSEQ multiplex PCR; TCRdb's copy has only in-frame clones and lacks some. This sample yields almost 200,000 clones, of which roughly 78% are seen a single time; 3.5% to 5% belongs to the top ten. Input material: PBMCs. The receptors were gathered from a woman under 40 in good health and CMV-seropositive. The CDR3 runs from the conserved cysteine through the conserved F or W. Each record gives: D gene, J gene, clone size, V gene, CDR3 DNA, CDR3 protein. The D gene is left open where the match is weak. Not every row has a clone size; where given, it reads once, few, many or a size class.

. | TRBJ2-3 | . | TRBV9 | TGTGCCAGCAGCTACGTCGGAGCGGGCTATAGCACAGATACGCAGTATTTT | CASSYVGAGYSTDTQYF
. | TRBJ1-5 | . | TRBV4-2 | TGTGCCAGCAGCCAAGACTCAGGGAGCAATCAGCCCCAGCATTTT | CASSQDSGSNQPQHF
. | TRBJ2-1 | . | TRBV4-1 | TGCGCCAGCAGCCACCCTCAGGGTGATGAGCAGTTCTTC | CASSHPQGDEQFF
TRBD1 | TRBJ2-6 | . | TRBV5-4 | TGTGCCAGCAGCCGGACAGGGATCGGGGCCAACGTCCTGACTTTC | CASSRTGIGANVLTF
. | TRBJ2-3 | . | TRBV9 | TGTGCCAGCAGCGATACAGCAGCGGGCCTAAGCACAGATACGCAGTATTTT | CASSDTAAGLSTDTQYF
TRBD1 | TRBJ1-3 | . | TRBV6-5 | TGTGCCAGCAGTTACCGACAGGGCTACTCTGGAAACACCATATATTTT | CASSYRQGYSGNTIYF
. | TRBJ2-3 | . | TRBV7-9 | TGTGCCAGCAGCTTAAATACCGCAGGAGATACGCAGTATTTT | CASSLNTAGDTQYF
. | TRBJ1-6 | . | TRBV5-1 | TGCGCCAGCAGCCATGTAGGGGACTGGAATTCACCCCTCCACTTT | CASSHVGDWNSPLHF
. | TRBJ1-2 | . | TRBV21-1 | TGTGCCAGCAGCAAAGGGGTGGGGCAGGGACAGGGCTACACCTTC | CASSKGVGQGQGYTF
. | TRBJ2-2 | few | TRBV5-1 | TGCGCCAGCAGCGCTACTAGTAGCGTCACCGGGGAGCTGTTTTTT | CASSATSSVTGELFF
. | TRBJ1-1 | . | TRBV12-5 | TGTGCTAGTGCCCGAGGGCGGGGTACTGAAGCTTTCTTT | CASARGRGTEAFF
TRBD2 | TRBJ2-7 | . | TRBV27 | TGTGCCAGCAGTTCCCAGCGGGAGGGCTCCTACGAGCAGTACTTC | CASSSQREGSYEQYF
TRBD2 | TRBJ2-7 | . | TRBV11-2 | TGTGCCAGCAGCTTAGAGGCTAGCGGGGGGGCCGGCAACGAGCAGTACTTC | CASSLEASGGAGNEQYF
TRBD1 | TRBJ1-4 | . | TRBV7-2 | TGTGCCAGCAGGCCCAACCCAGGGGGCAATGAAAAACTGTTTTTT | CASRPNPGGNEKLFF
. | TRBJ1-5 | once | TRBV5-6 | TGTGCCAGCAGCTTGGGAGGGAGGGCTCTGAGCAATCAGCCCCAGCATTTT | CASSLGGRALSNQPQHF
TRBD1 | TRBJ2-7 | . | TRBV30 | TGTGCCTGGGGTGGGACAGGAGTCTTCTACGAGCAGTACTTC | CAWGGTGVFYEQYF
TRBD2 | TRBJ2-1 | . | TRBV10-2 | TGCGCCAGCAGTGGTCCTAGCGGCAATGAGCAGTTCTTC | CASSGPSGNEQFF
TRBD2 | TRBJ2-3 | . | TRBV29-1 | TGCAGCGTTGTCGGGAGGATGGATACGCAGTATTTT | CSVVGRMDTQYF
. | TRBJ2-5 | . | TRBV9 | TGTGCCAGCAGCGTATACAGGGACCCGCGGGAGCAGTACTTC | CASSVYRDPREQYF
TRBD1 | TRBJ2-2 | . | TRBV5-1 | TGCGCCAGTACCGGACAGGGGATGAGGACCGGGGAGCTGTTTTTT | CASTGQGMRTGELFF
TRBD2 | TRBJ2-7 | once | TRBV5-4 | TGTGCCAGCAGCCGACTAGCGGGGGGGACCTACGAGCAGTACTTC | CASSRLAGGTYEQYF
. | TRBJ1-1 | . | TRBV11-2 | TGTGCCAGCAGCCTCAGGGGAGGGGACACTGAAGCTTTCTTT | CASSLRGGDTEAFF
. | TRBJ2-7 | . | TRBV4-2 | TGTGCCAGCAGCCAAGGGGGACTGCGCTCCTACGAGCAGTACTTC | CASSQGGLRSYEQYF
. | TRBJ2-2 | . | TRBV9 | TGTGCCAGCAGCGCTCAGCCGGGTCCGACCGGGGAGCTGTTTTTT | CASSAQPGPTGELFF
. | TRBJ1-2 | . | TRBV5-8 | TGTGCCAGCAGCCCGGACATTGGCTACACCTTC | CASSPDIGYTF
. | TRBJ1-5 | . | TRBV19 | TGTGCCAGTAGTATAGCGGGATTCGGCAATCAGCCCCAGCATTTT | CASSIAGFGNQPQHF
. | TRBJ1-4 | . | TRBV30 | TGTGCCTGGAGTGTTGACAAGTCGGGGAGGTTCTATGAAAAACTGTTTTTT | CAWSVDKSGRFYEKLFF
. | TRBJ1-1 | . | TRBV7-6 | TGTGCCAGCAGCTTAGGCGGCGGCATGAACACTGAAGCTTTCTTT | CASSLGGGMNTEAFF
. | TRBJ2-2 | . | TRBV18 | TGTGCCAGCTCACCAGGGGGCGCAAAGGACGGGGAGCTGTTTTTT | CASSPGGAKDGELFF
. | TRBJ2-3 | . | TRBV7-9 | TGTGCCAGCAGCGCTAAAACAGGGTCCGTAGCAGATACGCAGTATTTT | CASSAKTGSVADTQYF
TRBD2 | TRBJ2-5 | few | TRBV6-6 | TGTGCCAGCAGCCCAGCGGGCGGGGGAGAAGAGACCCAGTACTTC | CASSPAGGGEETQYF
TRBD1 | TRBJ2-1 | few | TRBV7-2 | TGTGCCAGCAGGCCAGGGGGTTACAATGAGCAGTTCTTC | CASRPGGYNEQFF
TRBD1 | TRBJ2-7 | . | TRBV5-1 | TGCGCCAGCAGCTTGGCACCGGGACAGGTCTCCTACGAGCAGTACTTC | CASSLAPGQVSYEQYF
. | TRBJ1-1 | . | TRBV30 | TGTGCCTGGAGTGTAGGCAGCGCGATGGAAGCTTTCTTT | CAWSVGSAMEAFF
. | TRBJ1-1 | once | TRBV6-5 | TGTGCCACCGAGAGCGGGAACACTGAAGCTTTCTTT | CATESGNTEAFF
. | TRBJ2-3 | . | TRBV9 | TGTGCCAGCAGCGCGACGGGAGACGAGACAGATACGCAGTATTTT | CASSATGDETDTQYF
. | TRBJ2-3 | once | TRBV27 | TGTGCCAGCAGGGCGGCCGTAACAGATACGCAGTATTTT | CASRAAVTDTQYF
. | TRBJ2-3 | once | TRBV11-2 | TGTGCCAGCAGCTTAAGCCAAAATACGCAGTATTTT | CASSLSQNTQYF
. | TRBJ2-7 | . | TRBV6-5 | TGTGCCAGCAGTTTCGGCTCCTACGAGCAGTACTTC | CASSFGSYEQYF
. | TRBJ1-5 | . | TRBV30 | TGTGCCTGGAGTGTACATAGCAATCAGCCCCAGCATTTT | CAWSVHSNQPQHF
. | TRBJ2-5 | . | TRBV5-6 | TGTGCCAGCAGCTTGGACTCTCTAAGGGGGGGGGCAGAGACCCAGTACTTC | CASSLDSLRGGAETQYF
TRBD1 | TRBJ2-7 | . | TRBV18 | TGTGCCAGCTCGCCTCGATCCGGGACAGGCAGCTCCTACGAGCAGTACTTC | CASSPRSGTGSSYEQYF
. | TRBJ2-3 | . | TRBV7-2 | TGTGCCAGCAGCTCTCAGGGAAGTATAGGCGCAGATACGCAGTATTTT | CASSSQGSIGADTQYF
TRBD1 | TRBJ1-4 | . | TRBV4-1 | TGCGCCAGCAGCCGTGAAACAGGGGGCGGAGAAAAACTGTTTTTT | CASSRETGGGEKLFF
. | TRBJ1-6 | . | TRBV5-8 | TGTGCCAGCAGCGCAGGGGTCAACTATAATTCACCCCTCCACTTT | CASSAGVNYNSPLHF
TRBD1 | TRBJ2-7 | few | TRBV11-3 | TGTGCCAGCAGCTTAGAACGGACAGGGGGTTTCTACGAGCAGTACTTC | CASSLERTGGFYEQYF
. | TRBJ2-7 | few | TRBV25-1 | TGTGCCAGCCAAAGTAGCGGTTCAGCCTACGAGCAGTACTTC | CASQSSGSAYEQYF
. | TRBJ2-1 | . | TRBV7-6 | TGTGCCAGCAGCTTAGGGGCAGGGCCGTCCTACAATGAGCAGTTCTTC | CASSLGAGPSYNEQFF
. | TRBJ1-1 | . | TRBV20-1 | TGCAGTGCTAGACAGTACACTGAAGCTTTCTTT | CSARQYTEAFF